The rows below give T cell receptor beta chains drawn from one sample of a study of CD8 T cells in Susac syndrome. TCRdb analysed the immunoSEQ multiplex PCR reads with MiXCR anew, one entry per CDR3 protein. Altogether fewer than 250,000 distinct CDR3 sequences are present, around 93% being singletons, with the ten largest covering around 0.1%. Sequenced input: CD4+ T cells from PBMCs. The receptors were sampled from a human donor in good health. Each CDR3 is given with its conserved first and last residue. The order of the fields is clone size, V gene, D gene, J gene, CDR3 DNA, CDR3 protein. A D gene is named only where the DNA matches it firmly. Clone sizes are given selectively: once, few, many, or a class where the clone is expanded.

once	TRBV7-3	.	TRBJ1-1	TGTGCCAGCAGCTTAACGAGGCGCGGTAAGACTGAAGCTTTCTTT	CASSLTRRGKTEAFF
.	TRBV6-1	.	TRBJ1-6	TGTGCCAGCAGTGAAAGAATAGTAGCTTCACCCCTCCACTTT	CASSERIVASPLHF
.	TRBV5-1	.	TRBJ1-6	TGCGCCAGCAGCTCCCCCGGACGATCGGGTTCACCCCTCCACTTT	CASSSPGRSGSPLHF
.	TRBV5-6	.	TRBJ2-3	TGTGCCAGCAGCTCGGGCACTAGCACAGATACGCAGTATTTT	CASSSGTSTDTQYF
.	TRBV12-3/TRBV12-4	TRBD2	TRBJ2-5	TGTGCCAGCAGTTGGGGACTAGCGGGGGGGTCTCGGGAGACCCAGTACTTC	CASSWGLAGGSRETQYF
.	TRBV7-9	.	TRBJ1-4	TGTGCCAGCAGCTCCCGGGGGTCGGATGAAAAACTGTTTTTT	CASSSRGSDEKLFF
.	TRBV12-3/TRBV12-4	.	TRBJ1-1	TGTGCCAGCAGTTTAGAGTGGGGCACTGAAGCTTTCTTT	CASSLEWGTEAFF
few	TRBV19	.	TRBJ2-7	TGTGCCAGTAGTATAGCCGCGACGGAGGGTGGCGAGCAGTACTTC	CASSIAATEGGEQYF
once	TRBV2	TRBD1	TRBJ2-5	TGTGCCAGCATTCGGACAGGTAGCCAGACCCAGTACTTC	CASIRTGSQTQYF
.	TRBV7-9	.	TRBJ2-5	TGTGCCAGCAGCTTTCGGGGAGGCGTAATCCGTGAGACCCAGTACTTC	CASSFRGGVIRETQYF
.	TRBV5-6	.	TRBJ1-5	TGTGCCAGCAGCTCACAGCAACAGCCCCAGCATTTT	CASSSQQQPQHF
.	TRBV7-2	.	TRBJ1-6	TGTGCCAGCAGCTTGGAGACTCTAGGTGGAACCGGGAATTCACCCCTCCACTTT	CASSLETLGGTGNSPLHF
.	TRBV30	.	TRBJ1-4	TGTGCCTGGAGGAGTCCGGGACCGATCAATGAAAAACTGTTTTTT	CAWRSPGPINEKLFF
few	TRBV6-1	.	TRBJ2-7	TGTGCCAGCAGGATGACGGAGAGCTCCTACGAGCAGTACTTC	CASRMTESSYEQYF
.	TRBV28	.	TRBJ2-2	TGTGCCAGCAGTTTAGTCCTAGCTGGGCGGACCGGGGAGCTGTTTTTT	CASSLVLAGRTGELFF
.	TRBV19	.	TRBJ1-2	TGTGCCAGTAGTACCACGCAGTTTGGCTACACCTTC	CASSTTQFGYTF
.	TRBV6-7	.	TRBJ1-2	TGTGCCAGCAGTTACCTTAAATCAACTTCTGGCTACACCTTC	CASSYLKSTSGYTF
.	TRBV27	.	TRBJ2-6	TGTGCCGCCCGAGGGGTCGGGGCCAACGTCCTGATTTTC	CAARGVGANVLIF
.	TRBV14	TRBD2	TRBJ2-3	TGTGCCAGCAGCCGGACTAGCTGGGAGGATACGCAGTATTTT	CASSRTSWEDTQYF
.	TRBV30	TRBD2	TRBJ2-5	TGTGCCTGGAGTACCCCGGGAGCGGGAAGGGAGACCCAGTACTTC	CAWSTPGAGRETQYF
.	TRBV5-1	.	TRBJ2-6	TGCGCCAGCAGCTTGGGCCCTGGGGCCAACGTCCTGACTTTC	CASSLGPGANVLTF
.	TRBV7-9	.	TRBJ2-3	TGTGCCAGCACCCCGAGGGGGGGGCGAACAGATACGCAGTATTTT	CASTPRGGRTDTQYF
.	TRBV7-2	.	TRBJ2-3	TGTGCCAGCAGCCTTCCGACTACCGGGGATACGCAGTATTTT	CASSLPTTGDTQYF
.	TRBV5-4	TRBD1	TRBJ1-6	TGTGCCAGCAGCCGGGGACAGGGTGATTCACCCCTCCACTTT	CASSRGQGDSPLHF